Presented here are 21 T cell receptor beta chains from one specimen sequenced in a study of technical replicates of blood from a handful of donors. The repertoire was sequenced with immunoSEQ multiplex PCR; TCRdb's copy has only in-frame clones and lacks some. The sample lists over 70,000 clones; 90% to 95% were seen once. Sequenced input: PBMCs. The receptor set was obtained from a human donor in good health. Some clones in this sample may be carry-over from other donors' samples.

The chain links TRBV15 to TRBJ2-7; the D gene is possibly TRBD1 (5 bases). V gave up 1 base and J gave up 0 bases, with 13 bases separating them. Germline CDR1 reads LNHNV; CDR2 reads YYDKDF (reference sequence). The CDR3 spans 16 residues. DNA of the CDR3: TGTGCCACCAGCAGAGGAGACAGTTCCAGCTCCTACGAGCAGTACTTC. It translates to CATSRGDSSSSYEQYF.

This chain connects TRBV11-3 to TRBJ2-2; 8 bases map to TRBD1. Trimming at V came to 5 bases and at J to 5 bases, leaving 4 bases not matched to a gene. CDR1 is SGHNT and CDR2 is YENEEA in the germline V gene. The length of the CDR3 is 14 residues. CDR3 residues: CASSITGGTGELFF. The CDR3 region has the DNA TGTGCCAGCAGCATCACAGGGGGTACCGGGGAGCTGTTTTTT.

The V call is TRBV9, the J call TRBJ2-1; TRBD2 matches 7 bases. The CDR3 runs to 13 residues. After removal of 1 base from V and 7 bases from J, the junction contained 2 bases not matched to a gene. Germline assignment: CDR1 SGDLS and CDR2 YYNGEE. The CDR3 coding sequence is TGTGCCAGCAGCGTAAGACTAGCAAATGAGCAGTTCTTC. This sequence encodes CASSVRLANEQFF.

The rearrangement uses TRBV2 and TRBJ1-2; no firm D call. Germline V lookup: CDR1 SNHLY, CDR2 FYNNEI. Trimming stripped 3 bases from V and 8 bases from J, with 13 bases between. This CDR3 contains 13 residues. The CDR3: CASSDNGEGGYTF. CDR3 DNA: TGTGCCAGCAGTGATAATGGAGAGGGCGGCTACACCTTC.

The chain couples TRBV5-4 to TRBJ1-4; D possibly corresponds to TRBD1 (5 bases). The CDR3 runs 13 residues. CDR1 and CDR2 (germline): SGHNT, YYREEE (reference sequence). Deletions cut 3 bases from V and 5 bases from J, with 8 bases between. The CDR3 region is CASSSRQNEKLFF. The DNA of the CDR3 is TGTGCCAGCAGCTCCAGACAGAATGAAAAACTGTTTTTT.

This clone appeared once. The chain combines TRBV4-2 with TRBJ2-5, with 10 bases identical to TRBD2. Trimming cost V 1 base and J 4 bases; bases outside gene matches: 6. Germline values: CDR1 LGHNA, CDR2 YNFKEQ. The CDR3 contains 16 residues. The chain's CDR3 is CASSQAAGGPGETQYF. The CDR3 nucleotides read TGTGCCAGCAGCCAAGCAGCGGGGGGGCCGGGAGAGACCCAGTACTTC.

The CDR3 region is CASKTGVSGNTIYF. The CDR3 nucleotides are TGTGCCAGCAAAACGGGGGTTTCTGGAAACACCATATATTTT. The rearrangement uses TRBV2 and TRBJ1-3, with D tentatively TRBD1 (5 bases). V dropped 7 bases and J dropped 1 base, with 11 bases sitting between them. The CDR3 length is 14 residues. Germline-derived CDR1 and CDR2 are SNHLY and FYNNEI.

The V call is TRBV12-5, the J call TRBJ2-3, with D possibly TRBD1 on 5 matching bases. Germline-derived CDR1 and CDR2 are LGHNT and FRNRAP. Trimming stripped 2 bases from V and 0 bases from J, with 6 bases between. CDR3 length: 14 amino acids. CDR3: CASGLTGSTDTQYF. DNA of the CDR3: TGTGCTAGTGGTTTGACAGGAAGCACAGATACGCAGTATTTT.

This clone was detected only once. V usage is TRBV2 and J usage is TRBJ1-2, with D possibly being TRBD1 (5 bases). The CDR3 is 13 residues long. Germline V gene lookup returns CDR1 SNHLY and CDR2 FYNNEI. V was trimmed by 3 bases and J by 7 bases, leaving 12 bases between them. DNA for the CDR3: TGTGCCAGCAGTGACCAGGGCGTCACTGGCTACACCTTC. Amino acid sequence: CASSDQGVTGYTF.

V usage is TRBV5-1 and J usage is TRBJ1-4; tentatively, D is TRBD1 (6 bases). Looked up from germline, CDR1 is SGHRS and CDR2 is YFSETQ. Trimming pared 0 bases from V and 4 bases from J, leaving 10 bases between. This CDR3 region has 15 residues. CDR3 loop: CASSLANRVNEKLFF. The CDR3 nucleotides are TGCGCCAGCAGCTTGGCCAACAGGGTTAATGAAAAACTGTTTTTT.

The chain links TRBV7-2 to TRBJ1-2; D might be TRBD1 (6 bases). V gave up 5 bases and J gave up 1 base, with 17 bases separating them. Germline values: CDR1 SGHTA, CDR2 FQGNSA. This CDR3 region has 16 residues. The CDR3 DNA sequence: TGTGCCAGCAGCCCACCCCCGAGGACAGATAACTATGGCTACACCTTC. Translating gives CASSPPPRTDNYGYTF. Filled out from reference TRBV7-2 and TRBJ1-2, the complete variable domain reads GAGVSQSPSNKVTEKGKDVELRCDPISGHTALYWYRQSLGQGLEFLIYFQGNSAPDKSGLPSDRFSAERTGGSVSTLTIQRTQQEDSAVYLCASSPPPRTDNYGYTFGSGTRLTVV.

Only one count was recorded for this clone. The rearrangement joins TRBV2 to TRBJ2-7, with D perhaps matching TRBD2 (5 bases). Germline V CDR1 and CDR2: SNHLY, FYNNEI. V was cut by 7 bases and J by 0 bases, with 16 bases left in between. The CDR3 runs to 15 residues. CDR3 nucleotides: TGTGCCAGCACCAGCGGCGGGTCCCGCTCCTACGAGCAGTACTTC. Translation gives CASTSGGSRSYEQYF.

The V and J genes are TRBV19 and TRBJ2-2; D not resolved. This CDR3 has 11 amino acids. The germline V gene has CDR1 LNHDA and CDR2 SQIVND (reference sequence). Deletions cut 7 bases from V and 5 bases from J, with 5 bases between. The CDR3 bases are TGTGCCAGTACGCGAACCGGGGAGCTGTTTTTT. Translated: CASTRTGELFF.

DNA for the CDR3: TGCGCCAGCAGCTTGGGGACAGGGGACCTACGCTATGGCTACACCTTC. Its protein is CASSLGTGDLRYGYTF. V gene TRBV5-1 combines with J gene TRBJ1-2; TRBD1 matches at 9 bases. From germline, CDR1 is SGHRS and CDR2 YFSETQ. The CDR3 is 16 residues long. Losses at the gene ends were 0 bases for V and 4 bases for J; bases not matched to a gene: 7.

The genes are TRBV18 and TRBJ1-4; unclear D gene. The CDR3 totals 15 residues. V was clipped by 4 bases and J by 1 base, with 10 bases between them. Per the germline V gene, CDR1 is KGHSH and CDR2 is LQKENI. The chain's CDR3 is CASSLTSETNEKLFF. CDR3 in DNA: TGTGCCAGCTCACTGACATCAGAAACTAATGAAAAACTGTTTTTT.

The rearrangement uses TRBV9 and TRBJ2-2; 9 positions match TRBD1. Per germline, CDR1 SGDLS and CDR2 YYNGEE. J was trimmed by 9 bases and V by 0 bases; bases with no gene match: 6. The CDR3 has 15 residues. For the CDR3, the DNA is TGTGCCAGCAGCGTAGTGGGGACAGGGACCAGGGAGCTGTTTTTT. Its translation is CASSVVGTGTRELFF.

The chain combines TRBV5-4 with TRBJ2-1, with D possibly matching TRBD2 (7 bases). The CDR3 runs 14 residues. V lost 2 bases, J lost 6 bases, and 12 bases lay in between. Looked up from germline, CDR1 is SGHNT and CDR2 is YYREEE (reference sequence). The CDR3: CASSFGGGVNEQFF. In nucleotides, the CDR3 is TGTGCCAGCAGCTTCGGCGGGGGCGTCAATGAGCAGTTCTTC.

The chain's CDR3 is CASSPFPGTGYNEQFF. The CDR3 region has the DNA TGCGCCAGCAGCCCCTTCCCCGGGACAGGCTACAATGAGCAGTTCTTC. The V gene is TRBV5-1, the J gene TRBJ2-1; 8 positions agree with TRBD1. This CDR3 spans 16 amino acids. Germline trimming cut 4 bases from V and 3 bases from J; bases unmatched to any gene: 9. The germline V gene has CDR1 SGHRS and CDR2 YFSETQ. Based on the CDR3 plus reference TRBV5-1 and TRBJ2-1, the full variable domain is KAGVTQTPRYLIKTRGQQVTLSCSPISGHRSVSWYQQTPGQGLQFLFEYFSETQRNKGNFPGRFSGRQFSNSRSEMNVSTLELGDSALYLCASSPFPGTGYNEQFFGPGTRLTVL.

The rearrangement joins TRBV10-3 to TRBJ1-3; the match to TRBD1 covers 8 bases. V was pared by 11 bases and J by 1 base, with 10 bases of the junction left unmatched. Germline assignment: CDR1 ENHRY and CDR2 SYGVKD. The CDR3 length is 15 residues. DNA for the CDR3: TGTGCCGCTCGGGCGGGACAGGAATCTGGAAACACCATATATTTT. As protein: CAARAGQESGNTIYF.

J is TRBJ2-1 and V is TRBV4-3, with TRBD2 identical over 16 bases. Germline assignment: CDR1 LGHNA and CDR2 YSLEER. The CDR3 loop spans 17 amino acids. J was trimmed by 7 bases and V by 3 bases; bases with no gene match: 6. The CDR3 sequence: CASSHGTSGRAGNEQFF. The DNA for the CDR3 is TGCGCCAGCAGCCACGGGACTAGCGGGAGGGCCGGGAATGAGCAGTTCTTC.

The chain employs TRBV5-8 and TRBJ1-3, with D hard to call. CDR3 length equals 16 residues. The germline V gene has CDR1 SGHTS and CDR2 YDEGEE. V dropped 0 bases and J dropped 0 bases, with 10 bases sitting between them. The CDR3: CASSLDGVFSGNTIYF. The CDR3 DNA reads TGTGCCAGCAGCTTGGACGGAGTTTTCTCTGGAAACACCATATATTTT.